This TCR beta chain came from a study of cytomegalovirus exposure and HLA in healthy donors. General study findings and limits: Reports credit the classifier with highly specific, highly sensitive diagnosis of cytomegalovirus status. Some 150 TCR beta chains were listed as cytomegalovirus-associated.

The PCR used 60 Vbeta and 13 Jbeta primers. TCRdb's table, derived via immunoSEQ multiplex PCR, lists solely in-frame clones and lacks some. The sample lists some 140,000 clones, over 50% occurring once. The CDR3 length is 13 residues. V was pared by 2 bases and J by 5 bases, with 8 bases between. CDR1 is SGHRS, CDR2 YFSETQ, per germline. Each of the donors was a healthy bone marrow donor. As concerns this clone: Its specificity is not known.

The clonotype comes from a human donor in good health. The V and J genes are TRBV5-1 and TRBJ2-1, with D perhaps matching TRBD1 (5 bases). The sample was PBMCs. The DNA of the CDR3 is TGCGCCAGCAGCTTAAGACAGAACAATGAGCAGTTCTTC. Protein sequence: CASSLRQNNEQFF.